Listed here is a single T cell receptor (beta chain). Its antigen is still unknown. Findings and limits, study-wide: The larger-cohort validation was restricted to a single TCR beta V-J rearrangement rather than whole repertoires. Tumor memory CD4+ T cell TCR gene usage was found to cluster with blood and lymph node memory CD4+ cells and with lymph node naive CD4+ cells. Tumor Tregs overlapped most with tumor, then blood, naive CD4+ cells.

After constant-region reverse-primer amplification, full-length variable regions underwent semi-nested PCR with Nested Universal Primer A. TCRdb called the 5' RACE reads again in MiXCR, with one record for every CDR3 protein. The repertoire holds about 50,000 distinct CDR3 sequences, 25% to 30% seen once, with roughly 2% in the top ten. The sequenced material came from naive CD4+ T cells sorted from blood. Subset reported: naive CD4+ T cells, CD4+CD45RA+CD25-. The receptor's source is a female donor with breast cancer.

The CDR3 reads CASSLGTRYGYTF. CDR3 DNA: TGTGCCAGCAGTTTAGGGACTAGGTATGGCTACACCTTC. The rearrangement joins TRBV12-3 or TRBV12-4 to TRBJ1-2; D not certain. CDR3 length: 13 amino acids. Between the trimmed V and J ends, which lost 1 base and 5 bases, there was a span of 8 bases.